This T cell receptor beta chain stems from a study of sequential checkpoint blockade in melanoma. Indicated treatment: randomized to nivolumab then ipilimumab (arm A) or the reverse (arm B). The data were produced by immunoSEQ multiplex PCR, yet TCRdb's version contains in-frame clones alone and is incomplete. The sample has 15,000 to 20,000 clones; less than 75% are singletons. V was pared by 4 bases and J by 0 bases, with 6 bases of the junction left unmatched. The CDR3 covers 17 residues. CDR1 MNHNS and CDR2 SASEGT come from the germline V gene. Specimen: CD8+ T cells sorted from blood (inferred from file names), collected from a patient given nivolumab and ipilimumab in sequence. The TCR originated in a human donor with melanoma. V gene TRBV6-1 combines with J gene TRBJ2-3; 11 bases are shared with TRBD2. CDR3 sequence reads: CASSGVPSGRSTDTQYF. The CDR3 DNA follows: TGTGCCAGCAGTGGAGTACCTAGCGGGAGGAGCACAGATACGCAGTATTTT.